This TCR beta chain appears in the sequencing data of a study of T cells after yellow fever vaccination. The germline CDR1 and CDR2 sequences are KGHSH and LQKENI. The length of the CDR3 is 13 residues. Trimming shortened V by 1 base and J by 3 bases, and 6 bases separated the two germline ends. Findings and limits, study-wide: Secondary responses were weaker yet peaked faster, day 5 versus 15. Among primary-vaccination clones, most reappeared after the booster, at 96% for CD4 and around 90% for CD8.

Via MiXCR, TCRdb re-called the 5' RACE reads, giving one row per CDR3 protein. The table lists 230,000 or so distinct CDR3 sequences, 6% to 8% of them singletons. This clonotype was observed a few times. Its antigen is unidentified. The chain carries TRBV18 and TRBJ1-2; D is uncertain. The sequencing here drew on CD4+ T cells sorted from PBMCs, taken on the day of the yellow fever booster vaccination. The receptor was isolated from a man aged 30 to 45 who received the YFV17D yellow fever vaccine. The DNA for the CDR3 is TGTGCCAGCTCACCACAGAGTGACTATGGCTACACCTTC. Amino acids: CASSPQSDYGYTF.